This T cell receptor beta chain was sequenced in a study of radiation and T cells in renal cell carcinoma. Notes on this clone: Its antigen is not known.

Time point specified: baseline pretreatment blood. Treatment given: 15 Gy SBRT to primary tumor, nephrectomy 4 weeks later. This CDR3 is 14 amino acids long. The junction had 9 bases not matched to a gene; V was cut back by 5 bases and J by 7 bases. Germline CDR1 LNHDA, CDR2 SQIVND (reference sequence). Measured with immunoSEQ multiplex PCR; TCRdb has only the in-frame clones, and not every one. The data show about 130,000 clones, about four fifths seen once. Study conclusions and caveats: No pretreatment tumor biopsies were available for baseline clonotypes.

The source material was blood, sampled from a patient whose treatment included radiotherapy and nephrectomy. The clonotype comes from an older woman with renal cell carcinoma. V and J are TRBV19 and TRBJ2-5, with 8 bases matching TRBD1. The CDR3 region has the DNA TGTGCCAGTAGTTTGACAGGGGAGGTGGGGACCCAGTACTTC. Amino acid sequence: CASSLTGEVGTQYF. Variable domain in full (rest from reference TRBV19 and TRBJ2-5): DGGITQSPKYLFRKEGQNVTLSCEQNLNHDAMYWYRQDPGQGLRLIYYSQIVNDFQKGDIAEGYSVSREKKESFPLTVTSAQKNPTAFYLCASSLTGEVGTQYFGPGTRLLVL.